One and the same sample provided the 21 T cell receptor beta chains below, sequenced in a study of T-cell memory formation after mild COVID-19. Each CDR3 protein is one row after TCRdb ran MiXCR on the 5' RACE reads. The data hold around 370,000 distinct CDR3 sequences, with around a fifth observed a single time. The sample consisted of PBMCs or a T cell subset sorted from them (not recorded which). Every receptor here comes from an adult woman who had mild COVID-19 (a few samples of this study predate the infection). Cell type and time point are not known.

V is TRBV3-1 and J is TRBJ2-1, with 14 bases that match TRBD2. V trimming: 2 bases; J trimming: 4 bases; junction bases outside the gene matches: 1. Germline V CDR1 and CDR2: LGHDT, YNNKEL (reference sequence). The CDR3 length is 16 residues. The CDR3 sequence: CASSQRTSGGYNEQFF. The CDR3 DNA reads TGTGCCAGCAGCCAACGGACTAGCGGGGGGTACAATGAGCAGTTCTTC.

This clonotype turned up a few times. The chain has TRBV3-1 and TRBJ2-7, with D perhaps matching TRBD1 (5 bases). Between the trimmed V and J ends, which lost 1 base and 3 bases, there was a span of 13 bases. CDR3 size: 15 residues. Germline V gene data show CDR1 as LGHDT and CDR2 as YNNKEL (reference sequence). CDR3 residues: CASSQGGNLGYEQYF. CDR3 sequence (DNA): TGTGCCAGCAGCCAAGGGGGCAACTTAGGCTACGAGCAGTACTTC.

The chain combines TRBV7-2 with TRBJ2-7, with TRBD2 matching over 11 bases. J gave up 3 bases and V 1 base, and 2 bases lay outside the gene matches. CDR1 is SGHTA and CDR2 is FQGNSA in the germline V gene. The CDR3 is 15 amino acids. The CDR3 sequence is CASSLVLAGDYEQYF. As DNA, the CDR3 is TGTGCCAGCAGCTTAGTACTAGCGGGAGACTACGAGCAGTACTTC.

This clonotype was seen only a few times. This chain uses TRBV5-1 with TRBJ1-2; D is perhaps TRBD1 (6 bases). The ends were cut back, 4 bases at V and 2 bases at J, with 12 bases in the middle. The CDR3 runs 14 residues. CDR1 and CDR2 (germline): SGHRS, YFSETQ. The CDR3 reads CASSGGQSNYGYTF. CDR3 DNA sequence: TGCGCCAGCAGCGGAGGACAGTCGAACTATGGCTACACCTTC. The full variable domain, in which reference TRBV5-1 and TRBJ1-2 provide the parts outside the CDR3, is KAGVTQTPRYLIKTRGQQVTLSCSPISGHRSVSWYQQTPGQGLQFLFEYFSETQRNKGNFPGRFSGRQFSNSRSEMNVSTLELGDSALYLCASSGGQSNYGYTFGSGTRLTVV.

This clonotype was counted a few times. The chain couples TRBV11-3 to TRBJ2-1; D is uncertain. Trimming pared 1 base from V and 3 bases from J, leaving 7 bases between. The CDR3 length is 14 residues. Germline lookup yields CDR1 SGHNT and CDR2 YENEEA. CDR3 coding DNA: TGTGCCAGCAGCTTAGGTAGTTTCTACAATGAGCAGTTCTTC. It translates to CASSLGSFYNEQFF.

This clonotype came up a few times. The rearrangement joins TRBV20-1 to TRBJ2-1; 7 bases line up with TRBD2. CDR3 size: 13 residues. CDR1 and CDR2 from the germline V gene are DFQATT and SNEGSKA (reference sequence). V shed 5 bases, J shed 2 bases, and the junction held 3 bases outside the gene matches. CDR3 sequence reads: CSAVTSAYNEQFF. CDR3 bases: TGCAGTGCTGTAACTAGCGCCTACAATGAGCAGTTCTTC.

The V gene is TRBV29-1, the J gene TRBJ2-5, with 8 bases matching TRBD1. CDR3 length: 15 residues. The germline gives CDR1 SQVTM, CDR2 ANQGSEA. V dropped 2 bases and J dropped 1; count of bases not matched to a gene: 6. CDR3 in amino acids: CSVELLQGAQETQYF. The CDR3 nucleotides read TGCAGCGTTGAATTGTTGCAGGGGGCCCAAGAGACCCAGTACTTC.

The chain uses TRBV4-3 and TRBJ2-7; D may be TRBD2 (6 bases). V shed 1 base and J shed 6 bases, with 13 bases lying between them. Germline V gene lookup returns CDR1 LGHNA and CDR2 YSLEER. This CDR3 spans 14 amino acids. The CDR3 loop reads CASSQVSGPSEQYF. The DNA of the CDR3 is TGCGCCAGCAGCCAAGTTAGCGGTCCTTCCGAGCAGTACTTC.

The chain uses TRBV4-2 and TRBJ1-2; D ambiguous. V lost 1 base and J 8 bases, leaving 17 bases between the germline ends. Germline CDR1 is LGHNA and CDR2 is YNFKEQ. The CDR3 loop spans 15 amino acids. The CDR3 reads CASSQAYTPSGGYTF. CDR3 nucleotide sequence: TGTGCCAGCAGCCAAGCTTATACCCCATCGGGGGGCTACACCTTC.

This chain links TRBV20-1 with TRBJ1-1, with unresolved D. The V gene lost 3 bases and the J gene lost 3 bases, with 5 bases spanning the gap. Germline-derived CDR1 and CDR2 are DFQATT and SNEGSKA (reference sequence). CDR3 length: 11 residues. The CDR3 region is CSARDYTEAFF. As DNA, the CDR3 is TGCAGTGCTAGGGATTACACTGAAGCTTTCTTT.

The V and J genes are TRBV5-6 and TRBJ1-2, with 8 bases matching TRBD1. This CDR3 region has 15 residues. V was clipped by 0 bases and J by 0 bases; unmatched bases: 1. Germline CDR1 reads SGHDT; CDR2 reads YYEEEE. The CDR3 is CASSLGDRPNYGYTF. CDR3 nucleotides: TGTGCCAGCAGCTTGGGGGACAGGCCTAACTATGGCTACACCTTC.

This clonotype was observed a handful of times. The rearrangement links TRBV7-3 to TRBJ2-1; D may be TRBD2 (6 bases). The CDR3 extends over 14 amino acids. From germline, CDR1 is SGHTA and CDR2 FQGTGA. Trimming removed 5 bases at V and 6 bases at J, with 14 bases between. The CDR3 region has the DNA TGTGCCAGCAGCCCCTTGGGCGGGATCAATGAGCAGTTCTTC. It specifies CASSPLGGINEQFF.

The V and J genes are TRBV5-1 and TRBJ1-1, with TRBD1 matching 11 bases. Per the germline V gene, CDR1 is SGHRS and CDR2 is YFSETQ. Germline trimming cut 4 bases from V and 4 bases from J; bases unmatched to any gene: 6. The CDR3 has 15 amino acids. CDR3 in DNA: TGCGCCAGCAGCCGGGGACAGGGGGAGCGCACTGAAGCTTTCTTT. As protein: CASSRGQGERTEAFF.

The V call is TRBV2, the J call TRBJ2-2; D possibly matches TRBD1 or TRBD2 (5 bases each). The germline gives CDR1 SNHLY, CDR2 FYNNEI. The CDR3 is 16 residues long. Trimming pared 6 bases from V and 0 bases from J, leaving 14 bases between. The DNA of the CDR3 is TGTGCCAGCAGGCCCGGGAAGACAGCGAACACCGGGGAGCTGTTTTTT. Translated: CASRPGKTANTGELFF.

The table lists this clonotype with many counts. The chain uses TRBV18 and TRBJ2-5, with D uncertain. From germline, CDR1 is KGHSH and CDR2 LQKENI. This CDR3 comprises 13 residues. With 4 bases removed from V and 4 bases from J, the gap between germline ends came to 10 bases. CDR3 sequence: CASSRAGGETQYF. The CDR3 bases are TGTGCCAGCTCACGTGCAGGCGGAGAGACCCAGTACTTC.

The J gene is TRBJ2-7, the V gene TRBV10-3; 8 nucleotides match TRBD2. Trimming took 6 bases from V and 6 from J; bases not matched to a gene: 10. The CDR3 loop spans 14 amino acids. Germline CDR1 ENHRY, CDR2 SYGVKD. DNA of the CDR3: TGTGCCATCAGACCTAGCGGGTCAGGGAGCGAGCAGTACTTC. It translates to CAIRPSGSGSEQYF.

V gene TRBV7-8 combines with J gene TRBJ2-5; D is perhaps TRBD1 (6 bases). The V gene lost 4 bases and the J gene lost 5 bases, with 14 bases spanning the gap. Germline CDR1 and CDR2: SGHVS and FQNEAQ. The CDR3 has 14 amino acids. CDR3 in amino acids: CASSSGQIRETQYF. DNA for the CDR3: TGTGCCAGCAGCTCCGGACAGATCCGGGAGACCCAGTACTTC. The whole variable domain, filled in from reference TRBV7-8 and TRBJ2-5, reads GAGVSQSPRYKVAKRGQDVALRCDPISGHVSLFWYQQALGQGPEFLTYFQNEAQLDKSGLPSDRFFAERPEGSVSTLKIQRTQQEDSAVYLCASSSGQIRETQYFGPGTRLLVL.

There are a few counts of this clonotype. The V and J genes are TRBV29-1 and TRBJ2-1, with a possible D match to TRBD2 (5 bases). This CDR3 comprises 15 residues. Germline V lookup: CDR1 SQVTM, CDR2 ANQGSEA. The V end lost 0 bases, the J end lost 9 bases, and 18 bases lay between the germline ends. CDR3 sequence (DNA): TGCAGCGTTGAAGAGTCGGGGAGTAGCCCGAGTGAGCAGTTCTTC. It is translated as CSVEESGSSPSEQFF.

The chain is built from TRBV5-6 and TRBJ2-7; 10 bases agree with TRBD1. The CDR3 covers 15 residues. Per germline, CDR1 SGHDT and CDR2 YYEEEE. After removal of 4 bases from V and 3 bases from J, the junction contained 7 bases not matched to a gene. CDR3 amino acids: CASSLGTGDHYEQYF. The CDR3, as DNA: TGTGCCAGCAGCCTAGGGACAGGGGACCACTACGAGCAGTACTTC.

The chain links TRBV30 to TRBJ2-4, with TRBD1 identical over 8 bases. Looked up from germline, CDR1 is GTSNPN and CDR2 is SVGIG (reference sequence). This CDR3 region has 15 residues. The trim removed 5 bases at V and 8 bases at J, leaving 14 bases unmatched. CDR3 nucleotides: TGTGCCTGGGACCGACAGGGGATGTTCTCGGACATTCAGTACTTC. This translates into CAWDRQGMFSDIQYF.

The V gene is TRBV7-2, the J gene TRBJ1-5; D gene ambiguous. In germline, CDR1 is SGHTA, CDR2 FQGNSA. The CDR3 runs 15 residues. V was clipped by 1 base and J by 0 bases, with 7 bases between them. Here the CDR3 DNA reads TGTGCCAGCAGCTTAGACGCCACTAGCAATCAGCCCCAGCATTTT. The encoded protein is CASSLDATSNQPQHF.